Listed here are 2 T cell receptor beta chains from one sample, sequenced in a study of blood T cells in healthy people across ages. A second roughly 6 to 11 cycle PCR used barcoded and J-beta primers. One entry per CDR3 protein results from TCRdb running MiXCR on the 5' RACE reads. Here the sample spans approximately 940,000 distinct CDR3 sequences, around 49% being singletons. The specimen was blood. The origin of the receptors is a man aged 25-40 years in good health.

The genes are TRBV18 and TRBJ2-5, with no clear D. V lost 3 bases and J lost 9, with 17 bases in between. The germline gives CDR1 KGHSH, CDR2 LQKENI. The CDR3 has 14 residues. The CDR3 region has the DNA TGTGCCAGCTCACCCGAACCCCAGTTAAAGGCCCAGTACTTC. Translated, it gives CASSPEPQLKAQYF.

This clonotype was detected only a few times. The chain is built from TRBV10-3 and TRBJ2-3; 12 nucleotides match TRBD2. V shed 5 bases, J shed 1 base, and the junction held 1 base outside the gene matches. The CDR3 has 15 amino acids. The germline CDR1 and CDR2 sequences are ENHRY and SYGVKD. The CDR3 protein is CAISPSGGGTDTQYF. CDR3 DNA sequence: TGTGCCATCAGTCCTAGCGGGGGGGGCACAGATACGCAGTATTTT.